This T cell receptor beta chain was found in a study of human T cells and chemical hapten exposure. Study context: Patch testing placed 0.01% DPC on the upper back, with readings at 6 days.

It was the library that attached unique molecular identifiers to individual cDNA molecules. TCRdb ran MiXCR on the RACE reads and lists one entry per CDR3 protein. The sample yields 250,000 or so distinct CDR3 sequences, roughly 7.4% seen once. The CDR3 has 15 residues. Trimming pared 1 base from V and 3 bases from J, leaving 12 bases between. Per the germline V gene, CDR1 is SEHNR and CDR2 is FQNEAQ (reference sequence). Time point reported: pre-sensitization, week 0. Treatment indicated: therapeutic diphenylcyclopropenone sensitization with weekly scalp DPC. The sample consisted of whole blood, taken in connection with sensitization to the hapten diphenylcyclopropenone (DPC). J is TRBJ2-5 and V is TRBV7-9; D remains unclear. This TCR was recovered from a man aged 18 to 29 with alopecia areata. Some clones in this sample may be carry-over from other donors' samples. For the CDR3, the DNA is TGTGCCAGCAGCTTAGGGTCTACGATAAAAGAGACCCAGTACTTC. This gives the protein CASSLGSTIKETQYF.